This T cell receptor (beta chain) was found in a study of chemoradiotherapy in HPV16-positive cancers. Findings of the study overall: Better recurrence-free survival went with HPV-responsive T-cell expansion in HPV16-positive patients. The functional HPV-specific definition rests on just a couple of HPV16-positive patients. Candidate HPV-specific clones and E7-related TCR motifs grew in tumor during treatment.

As for this clone: Its specificity is unknown.

The CDR3 extends over 17 amino acids. Germline-derived CDR1 and CDR2 are MNHEY and SMNVEV (reference sequence). Trimming took 1 base from V and 7 from J; bases not matched to a gene: 6. Libraries were prepared by immunoSEQ multiplex PCR; TCRdb keeps only in-frame clonotypes and omits some of them. Seen here are under 4,000 clones, roughly 94% observed once, and the top ten hold approximately 3.8%. The source of this sequence is a human donor with HPV-associated anogenital cancer. Sequencing was performed on tumor tissue, taken from a patient who underwent chemoradiotherapy. This chain uses TRBV27 with TRBJ2-1; 14 nucleotides agree with TRBD2. The CDR3 DNA is TGTGCCAGCAGTTTATGGGGACTAGCGGGAGTTCGGAATGAGCAGTTCTTC. This codes for CASSLWGLAGVRNEQFF.